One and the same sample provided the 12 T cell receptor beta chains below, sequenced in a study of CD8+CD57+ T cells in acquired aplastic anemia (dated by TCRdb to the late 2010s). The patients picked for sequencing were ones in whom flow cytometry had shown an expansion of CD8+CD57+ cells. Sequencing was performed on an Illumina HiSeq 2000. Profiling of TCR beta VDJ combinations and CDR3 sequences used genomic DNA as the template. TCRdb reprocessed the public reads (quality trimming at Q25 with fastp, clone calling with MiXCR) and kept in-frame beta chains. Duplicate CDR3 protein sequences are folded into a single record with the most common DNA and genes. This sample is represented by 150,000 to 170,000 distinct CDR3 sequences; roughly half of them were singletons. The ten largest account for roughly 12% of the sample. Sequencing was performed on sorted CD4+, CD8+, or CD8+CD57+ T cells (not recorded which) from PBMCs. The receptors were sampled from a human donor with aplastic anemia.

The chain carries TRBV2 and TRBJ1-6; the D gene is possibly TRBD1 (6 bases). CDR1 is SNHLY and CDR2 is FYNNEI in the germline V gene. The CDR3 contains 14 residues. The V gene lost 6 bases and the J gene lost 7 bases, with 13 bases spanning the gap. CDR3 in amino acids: CASRQDSQNSPLHF. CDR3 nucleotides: TGTGCCAGCAGACAGGACAGCCAAAATTCACCCCTCCACTTT.

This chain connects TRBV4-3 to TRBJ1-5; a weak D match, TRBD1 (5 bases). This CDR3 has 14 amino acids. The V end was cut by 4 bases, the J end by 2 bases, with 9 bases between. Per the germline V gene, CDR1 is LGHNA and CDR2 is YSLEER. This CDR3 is CASSREGGNQPQHF. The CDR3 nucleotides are TGCGCCAGCAGCCGAGAAGGGGGCAATCAGCCCCAGCATTTT.

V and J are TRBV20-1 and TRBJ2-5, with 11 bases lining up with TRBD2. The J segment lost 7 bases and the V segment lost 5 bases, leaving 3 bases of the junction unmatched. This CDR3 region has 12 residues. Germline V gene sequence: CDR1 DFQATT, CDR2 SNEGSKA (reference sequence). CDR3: CSAGTSGGTQYF. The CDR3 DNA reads TGCAGTGCTGGGACTAGCGGAGGGACCCAGTACTTC.

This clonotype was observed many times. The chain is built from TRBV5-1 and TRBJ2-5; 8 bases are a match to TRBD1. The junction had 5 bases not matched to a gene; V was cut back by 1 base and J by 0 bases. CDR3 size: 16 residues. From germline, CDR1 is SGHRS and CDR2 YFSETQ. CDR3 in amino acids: CASSLYPTGDQETQYF. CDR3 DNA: TGCGCCAGCAGCTTGTATCCGACAGGGGACCAAGAGACCCAGTACTTC.

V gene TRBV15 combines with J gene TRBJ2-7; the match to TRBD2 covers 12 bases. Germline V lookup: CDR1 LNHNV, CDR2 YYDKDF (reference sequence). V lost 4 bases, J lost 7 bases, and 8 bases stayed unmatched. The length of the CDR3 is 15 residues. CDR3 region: CATSTLAGGPHEQYF. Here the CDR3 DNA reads TGTGCCACCAGCACTCTAGCGGGGGGGCCCCATGAGCAGTACTTC. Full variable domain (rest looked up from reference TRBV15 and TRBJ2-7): DAMVIQNPRYQVTQFGKPVTLSCSQTLNHNVMYWYQQKSSQAPKLLFHYYDKDFNNEADTPDNFQSRRPNTSFCFLDIRSPGLGDTAMYLCATSTLAGGPHEQYFGPGTRLTVT.

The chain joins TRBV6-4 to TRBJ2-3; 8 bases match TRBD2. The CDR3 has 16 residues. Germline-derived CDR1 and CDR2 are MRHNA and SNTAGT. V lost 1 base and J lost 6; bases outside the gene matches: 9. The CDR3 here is CASSDLSGGGLDTQYF. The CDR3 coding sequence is TGTGCCAGCAGTGACTTGTCAGGCGGGGGGTTGGATACGCAGTATTTT.

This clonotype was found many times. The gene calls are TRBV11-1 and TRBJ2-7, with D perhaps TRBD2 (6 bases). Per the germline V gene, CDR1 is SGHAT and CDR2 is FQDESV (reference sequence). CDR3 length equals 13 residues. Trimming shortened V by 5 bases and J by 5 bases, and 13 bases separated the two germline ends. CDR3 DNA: TGTGCCAGCAGCCCCCGACTAGACCACGAGCAGTACTTC. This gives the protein CASSPRLDHEQYF.

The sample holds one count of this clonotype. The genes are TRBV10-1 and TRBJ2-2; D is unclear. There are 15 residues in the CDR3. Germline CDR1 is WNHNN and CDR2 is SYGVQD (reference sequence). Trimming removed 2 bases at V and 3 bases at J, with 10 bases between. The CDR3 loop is CASSEASGYTGELFF. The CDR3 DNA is TGCGCCAGCAGTGAGGCCTCAGGATACACCGGGGAGCTGTTTTTT.

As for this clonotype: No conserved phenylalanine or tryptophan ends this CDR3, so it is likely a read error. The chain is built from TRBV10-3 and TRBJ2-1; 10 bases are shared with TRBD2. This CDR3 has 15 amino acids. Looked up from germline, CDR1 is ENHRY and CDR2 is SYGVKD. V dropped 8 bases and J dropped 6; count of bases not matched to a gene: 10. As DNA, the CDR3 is TGTGCCATCGGGCCCGGGACTAGCGCGATCAATGAGCAGTTCCTC. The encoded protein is CAIGPGTSAINEQFL.

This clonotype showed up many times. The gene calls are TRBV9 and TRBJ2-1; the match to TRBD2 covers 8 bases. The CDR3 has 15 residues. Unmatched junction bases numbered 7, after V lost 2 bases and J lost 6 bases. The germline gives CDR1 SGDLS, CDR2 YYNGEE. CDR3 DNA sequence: TGTGCCAGCAGCGTTAGCGGGGCTACTGTCAATGAGCAGTTCTTC. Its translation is CASSVSGATVNEQFF.

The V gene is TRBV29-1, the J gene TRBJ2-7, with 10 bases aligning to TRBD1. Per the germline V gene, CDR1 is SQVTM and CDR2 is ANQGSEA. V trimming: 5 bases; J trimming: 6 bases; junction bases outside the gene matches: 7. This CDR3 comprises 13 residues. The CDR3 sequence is CSVWDRGFSEQYF. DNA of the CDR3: TGCAGCGTTTGGGACAGGGGCTTTAGCGAGCAGTACTTC.

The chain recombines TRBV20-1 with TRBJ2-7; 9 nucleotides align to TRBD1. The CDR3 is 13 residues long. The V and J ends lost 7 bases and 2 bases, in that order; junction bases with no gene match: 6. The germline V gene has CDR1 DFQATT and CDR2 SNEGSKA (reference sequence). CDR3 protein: CSGRGTGTYEQYF. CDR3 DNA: TGCAGTGGGAGAGGGACAGGGACCTACGAGCAGTACTTC.